This T cell receptor beta chain was profiled in a study of beta chain features in type 1 diabetes. Study overall: In age, gender and cell yields, patients were similar to healthy donors.

Expressed TCRB transcripts got sequenced, as all isolated RNA was reverse transcribed. Sequencing used immunoSEQ multiplex PCR; TCRdb keeps in-frame clones, though not all of them. The sample lists some 240,000 clones; approximately 16% were seen once. Study-wide results and caveats: When Type 1 diabetes patients were examined, their TCRB CDR3s proved moderately but significantly shorter in all four CD4+ subsets.

This clone was observed a handful of times. Its antigen is as yet unknown. The CDR3 is 11 residues long. Germline loops: CDR1 MDHEN, CDR2 SYDVKM. V dropped 5 bases and J dropped 6 bases, with 8 bases sitting between them. The sequenced material came from naive CD4+ T cells from blood. This sequence was found in a man aged 30 to 45 with type 1 diabetes. This sequence joins TRBV28 and TRBJ2-7; no clear D. DNA for the CDR3: TGTGCCAGCAGTCGTACGGTCGAGCAGTACTTC. Translated, it gives CASSRTVEQYF.